A selection of T cell receptor beta chains follows, all from one sample in a study of T cell repertoires in cytomegalovirus infection. TCRdb reanalysed the reads using MiXCR and keeps one entry per CDR3 protein. Among around 630,000 distinct CDR3 sequences, approximately 24% were seen once, and the ten largest hold 6.5% to 10%. Sequenced sample: CD8+ T cells from PBMCs. The receptors shown here come from a human donor in good health (CMV status not recorded). Some clones in this sample may be carry-over from other donors' samples. Each CDR3 is given with its conserved first and last residue. The D gene is left open where the match is weak. Clone sizes are given selectively: once, few, many, or a class where the clone is expanded.

v_call	j_call	clone_size	d_call	cdr3_aa	cdr3_nt
TRBV28	TRBJ2-7	few	-	CASSPWAVSSYEQYF	TGTGCCAGCAGCCCCTGGGCAGTCAGCTCCTACGAGCAGTACTTC
TRBV6-6	TRBJ2-1	-	TRBD2	CASSYSGLAGVYNEQFF	TGTGCCAGCAGTTACTCCGGACTAGCGGGGGTCTACAATGAGCAGTTCTTC
TRBV27	TRBJ2-2	-	-	CANSPLGLANTGELFF	TGTGCCAACAGTCCGCTGGGTCTTGCTAACACCGGGGAGCTGTTTTTT
TRBV6-5	TRBJ2-4	-	-	CASSLTSDPKNIQYF	TGTGCCAGCAGTCTGACTTCGGACCCCAAAAACATTCAGTACTTC
TRBV19	TRBJ2-7	few	-	CASSIAVGSYEQYF	TGTGCCAGTAGTATAGCGGTCGGCTCCTACGAGCAGTACTTC
TRBV7-6	TRBJ1-2	many	TRBD1	CASSYQGAQIYGYTF	TGTGCCAGCAGCTATCAGGGGGCGCAGATCTATGGCTACACCTTC
TRBV7-9	TRBJ1-5	-	TRBD1	CASSLEVTGEGNQPQHF	TGTGCCAGCAGCTTAGAGGTGACAGGGGAGGGCAATCAGCCCCAGCATTTT
TRBV24-1	TRBJ2-1	many	-	CATSDPDRWDEQFF	TGTGCCACCAGTGATCCCGACAGATGGGATGAGCAGTTCTTC
TRBV7-2	TRBJ2-7	many	-	CASSFQLYEQYF	TGTGCCAGCAGCTTTCAGCTCTACGAGCAGTACTTC
TRBV19	TRBJ1-5	few	-	CASKGLQPQHF	TGTGCCAGTAAGGGGCTTCAGCCCCAGCATTTT
TRBV19	TRBJ2-1	many	TRBD2	CASSISGGAFNEQFF	TGTGCCAGTAGTATAAGCGGGGGGGCCTTCAATGAGCAGTTCTTC
TRBV6-6	TRBJ2-1	-	-	CASSYPGIAAGEQFF	TGTGCCAGCAGTTACCCCGGGATTGCGGCGGGTGAGCAGTTCTTC
TRBV7-2	TRBJ1-1	many	-	CASSFQGREAFF	TGTGCCAGCAGCTTCCAGGGCAGAGAAGCTTTCTTT
TRBV20-1	TRBJ1-2	-	-	CSAPGWDRDGDGYTF	TGCAGTGCTCCCGGGTGGGACCGGGATGGGGATGGCTACACCTTC
TRBV29-1	TRBJ2-5	-	-	CSAPWGYQETQYF	TGCAGCGCCCCGTGGGGGTACCAAGAGACCCAGTACTTC
TRBV7-8	TRBJ2-5	many	-	CASSETLKETQYF	TGTGCCAGCAGCGAAACGTTGAAAGAGACCCAGTACTTC
TRBV6-6	TRBJ2-2	few	-	CASSYIAGLNTGELFF	TGTGCCAGCAGTTACATTGCGGGGCTGAACACCGGGGAGCTGTTTTTT
TRBV7-3	TRBJ2-3	-	-	CASSYPGPDTQYF	TGTGCCAGCAGCTACCCAGGGCCAGATACGCAGTATTTT
TRBV29-1	TRBJ2-1	once	TRBD1	CSVETGVYEQFF	TGCAGCGTTGAAACAGGGGTATATGAGCAGTTCTTC
TRBV7-6	TRBJ2-2	once	-	CASSDPGHSNTGELFF	TGTGCCAGCAGCGATCCGGGACATAGTAACACCGGGGAGCTGTTTTTT
TRBV6-2/TRBV6-3	TRBJ2-1	-	TRBD2	CASSYRAGGPLGQFF	TGTGCCAGCAGTTACAGGGCGGGGGGCCCCTTGGGGCAGTTCTTC
TRBV7-6	TRBJ2-3	many	TRBD2	CASSSSLAGGPGADTQYF	TGTGCCAGCAGCTCATCCCTAGCGGGGGGGCCGGGGGCAGATACGCAGTATTTT
TRBV7-9	TRBJ2-2	few	TRBD2	CASSSVAGSTGELFF	TGTGCCAGCAGCTCCGTAGCGGGGAGCACCGGGGAGCTGTTTTTT
TRBV20-1	TRBJ1-2	few	-	CSARVRQGSYGYTF	TGCAGTGCTAGAGTTAGGCAGGGGAGCTATGGCTACACCTTC
TRBV7-4	TRBJ1-5	-	TRBD1	CASSLALSLTGEVSNQPQHF	TGTGCCAGCAGCTTAGCCCTCTCTTTAACAGGGGAGGTTAGCAATCAGCCCCAGCATTTT